Each of the 8 T cell receptor beta chains below was sequenced from the same sample in a study of somatic mutations in cytotoxic T cells in rheumatoid arthritis. TCRdb keeps only in-frame clones here, not all; method: immunoSEQ multiplex PCR. The sample has 15,000 to 20,000 clones; about four fifths are singletons. Sample: CD8+ T cells sorted from blood. The receptor source for this set is a woman aged 45 to 65 with rheumatoid arthritis.

The chain links TRBV4-2 to TRBJ1-3, with D tentatively TRBD1 (5 bases). CDR1 and CDR2 (germline): LGHNA, YNFKEQ. Trimming stripped 3 bases from V and 4 bases from J, with 7 bases between. This CDR3 has 13 amino acids. This CDR3 is CASSQQGGNTIYF. CDR3 DNA: TGTGCCAGCAGCCAGCAGGGAGGAAACACCATATATTTT.

This clone occurred once. This sequence joins TRBV2 and TRBJ2-5; either TRBD1 or TRBD2 may fit D (5 bases each). CDR1 and CDR2 (germline): SNHLY, FYNNEI. The CDR3 spans 16 residues. Trimming stripped 0 bases from V and 5 bases from J, with 16 bases between. The CDR3 coding sequence is TGTGCCAGCAGTGAAGCGGCTAAGGGGAGAGGGGAGACCCAGTACTTC. Its protein is CASSEAAKGRGETQYF.

V usage is TRBV4-1 and J usage is TRBJ2-5; 9 positions match TRBD2. Germline V gives CDR1 MGHRA, CDR2 YSYEKL. After removal of 6 bases from V and 1 base from J, the junction contained 6 bases not matched to a gene. This CDR3 contains 15 residues. In DNA, the CDR3 is TGCGCCAGCAGTCCTGCAGCGGGGGGCCAAGAGACCCAGTACTTC. Its protein is CASSPAAGGQETQYF.

The chain uses TRBV9 and TRBJ1-1; D is perhaps TRBD1 (5 bases). The length of the CDR3 is 15 residues. The germline V and J ends were trimmed by 0 bases and 0 bases, with 9 bases remaining between them. CDR1 and CDR2 (germline): SGDLS, YYNGEE. This CDR3 reads CASSVEGRVNTEAFF. CDR3 bases: TGTGCCAGCAGCGTAGAGGGCAGGGTGAACACTGAAGCTTTCTTT.

The V gene is TRBV15, the J gene TRBJ2-4, with a tentative D call TRBD1 (5 bases). The V gene lost 3 bases and the J gene lost 4 bases, with 13 bases spanning the gap. The CDR3 is 15 residues long. Germline-derived CDR1 and CDR2 are LNHNV and YYDKDF (reference sequence). The DNA of the CDR3 is TGTGCCACCAGCAGTCTAGGGGCCGATAAAAACATTCAGTACTTC. Amino acids: CATSSLGADKNIQYF. Full variable domain (outside the CDR3, taken from reference TRBV15 and TRBJ2-4): DAMVIQNPRYQVTQFGKPVTLSCSQTLNHNVMYWYQQKSSQAPKLLFHYYDKDFNNEADTPDNFQSRRPNTSFCFLDIRSPGLGDTAMYLCATSSLGADKNIQYFGAGTRLSVL.

This chain joins TRBV5-6 and TRBJ1-3; tentative D call: TRBD1 (6 bases). Germline V gives CDR1 SGHDT, CDR2 YYEEEE. The CDR3 spans 14 residues. V was pared by 1 base and J by 8 bases, with 13 bases between. The CDR3, as DNA: TGTGCCAGCAGCTTGAACAGGGTATTGGACACCATATATTTT. Its protein is CASSLNRVLDTIYF. Based on the CDR3 plus reference TRBV5-6 and TRBJ1-3, the full variable domain is DAGVTQSPTHLIKTRGQQVTLRCSPKSGHDTVSWYQQALGQGPQFIFQYYEEEERQRGNFPDRFSGHQFPNYSSELNVNALLLGDSALYLCASSLNRVLDTIYFGEGSWLTVV.

In its sample, this clone was seen a few times. V is TRBV7-9 and J is TRBJ2-1, with D perhaps TRBD1 (8 bases). Germline lookup yields CDR1 SEHNR and CDR2 FQNEAQ (reference sequence). V was cut by 1 base and J by 6 bases, with 13 bases left in between. There are 15 residues in the CDR3. The CDR3 DNA sequence: TGTGCCAGCAGCTTAGGAGCGGGACAGGCCAATGAGCAGTTCTTC. Its translation is CASSLGAGQANEQFF.

Only a few counts were recorded for this clone. The chain is built from TRBV5-4 and TRBJ1-1; no reliable D call. The V and J ends lost 0 bases and 0 bases respectively, with 3 bases between them. This CDR3 is 13 amino acids long. The germline CDR1 and CDR2 sequences are SGHNT and YYREEE (reference sequence). The CDR3 DNA follows: TGTGCCAGCAGCTTGGCATTGAACACTGAAGCTTTCTTT. Its protein product is CASSLALNTEAFF.